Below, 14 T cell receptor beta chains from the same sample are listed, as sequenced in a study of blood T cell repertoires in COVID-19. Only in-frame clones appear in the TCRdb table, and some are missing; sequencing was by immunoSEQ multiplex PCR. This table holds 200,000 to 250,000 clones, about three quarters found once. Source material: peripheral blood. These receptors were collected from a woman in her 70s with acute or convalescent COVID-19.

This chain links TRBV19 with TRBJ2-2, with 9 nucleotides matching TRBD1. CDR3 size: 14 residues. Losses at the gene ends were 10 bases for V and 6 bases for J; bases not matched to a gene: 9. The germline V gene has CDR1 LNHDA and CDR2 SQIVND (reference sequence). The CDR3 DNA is TGTGCCACCTCGGGACAGGGAGTCGCCGGGGAGCTGTTTTTT. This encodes CATSGQGVAGELFF.

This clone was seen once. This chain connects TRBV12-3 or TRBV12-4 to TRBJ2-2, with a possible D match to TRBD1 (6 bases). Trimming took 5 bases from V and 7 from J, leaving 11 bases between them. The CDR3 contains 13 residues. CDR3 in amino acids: CASSLNRVGELFF. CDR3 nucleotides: TGTGCCAGCAGTCTTAACAGGGTCGGGGAGCTGTTTTTT.

The chain's CDR3 is CASSSSSSYNEQFF. Here the CDR3 DNA reads TGTGCCAGTAGTTCAAGTAGCTCCTACAATGAGCAGTTCTTC. The gene calls are TRBV19 and TRBJ2-1; D unresolved. Trimming pared 5 bases from V and 0 bases from J, leaving 8 bases between. Germline loops: CDR1 LNHDA, CDR2 SQIVND (reference sequence). This CDR3 has 14 residues.

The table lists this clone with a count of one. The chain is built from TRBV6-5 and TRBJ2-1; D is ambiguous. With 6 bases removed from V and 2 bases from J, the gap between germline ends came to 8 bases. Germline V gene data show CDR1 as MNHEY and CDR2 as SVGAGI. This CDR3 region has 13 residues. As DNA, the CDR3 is TGTGCCAGCAGGACACCAGCCTACAATGAGCAGTTCTTC. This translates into CASRTPAYNEQFF.

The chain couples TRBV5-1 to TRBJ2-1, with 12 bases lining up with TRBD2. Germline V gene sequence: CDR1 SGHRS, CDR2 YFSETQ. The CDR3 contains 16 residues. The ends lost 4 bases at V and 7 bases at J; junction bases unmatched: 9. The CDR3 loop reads CASSPPRTSGNNEQFF. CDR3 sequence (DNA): TGCGCCAGCAGCCCCCCCCGGACTAGCGGGAATAATGAGCAGTTCTTC.

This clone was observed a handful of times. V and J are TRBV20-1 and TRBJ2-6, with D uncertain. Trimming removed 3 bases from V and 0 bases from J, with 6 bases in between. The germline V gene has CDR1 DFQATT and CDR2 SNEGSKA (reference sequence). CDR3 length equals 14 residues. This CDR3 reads CSASPLSGANVLTF. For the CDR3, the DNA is TGCAGTGCTAGTCCTCTCTCTGGGGCCAACGTCCTGACTTTC.

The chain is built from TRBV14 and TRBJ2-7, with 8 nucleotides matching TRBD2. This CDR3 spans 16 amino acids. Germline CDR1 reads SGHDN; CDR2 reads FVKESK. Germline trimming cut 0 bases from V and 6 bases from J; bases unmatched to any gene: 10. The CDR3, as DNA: TGTGCCAGCAGCCAAGACTTGAGCGGGGGCCTTCGCGAGCAGTACTTC. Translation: CASSQDLSGGLREQYF.

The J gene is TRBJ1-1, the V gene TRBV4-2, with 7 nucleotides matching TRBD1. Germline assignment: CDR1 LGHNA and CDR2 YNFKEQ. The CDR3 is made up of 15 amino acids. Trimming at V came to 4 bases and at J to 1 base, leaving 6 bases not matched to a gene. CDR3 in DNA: TGTGCCAGCAGCCGAACAGGGGAAGAGAACACTGAAGCTTTCTTT. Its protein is CASSRTGEENTEAFF.

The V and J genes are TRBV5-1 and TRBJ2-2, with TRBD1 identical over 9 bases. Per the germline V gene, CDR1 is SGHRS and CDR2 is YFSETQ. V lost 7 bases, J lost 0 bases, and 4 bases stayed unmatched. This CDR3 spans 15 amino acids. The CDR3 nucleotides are TGCGCCAGCGGACAGGGGACAGCGAACACCGGGGAGCTGTTTTTT. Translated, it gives CASGQGTANTGELFF.

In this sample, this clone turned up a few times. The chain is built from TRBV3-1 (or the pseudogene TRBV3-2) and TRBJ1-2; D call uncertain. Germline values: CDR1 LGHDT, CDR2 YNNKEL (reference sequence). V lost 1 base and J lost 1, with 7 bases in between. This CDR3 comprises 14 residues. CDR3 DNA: TGTGCCAGCAGCCAAGTAGAGGGTAACTATGGCTACACCTTC. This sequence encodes CASSQVEGNYGYTF.

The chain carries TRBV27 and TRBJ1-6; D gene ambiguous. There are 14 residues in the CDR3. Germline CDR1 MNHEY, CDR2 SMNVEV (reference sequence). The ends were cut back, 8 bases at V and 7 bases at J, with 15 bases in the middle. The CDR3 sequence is CASRPGLLNSPLHF. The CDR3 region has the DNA TGTGCCAGCCGCCCAGGACTCCTCAATTCACCCCTCCACTTT.

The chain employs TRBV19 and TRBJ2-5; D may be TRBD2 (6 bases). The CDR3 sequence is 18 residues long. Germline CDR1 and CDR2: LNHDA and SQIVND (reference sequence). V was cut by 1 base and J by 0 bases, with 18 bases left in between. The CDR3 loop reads CASSIGRRGTTYQETQYF. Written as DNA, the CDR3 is TGTGCCAGTAGTATAGGGAGGAGGGGCACTACGTACCAAGAGACCCAGTACTTC.

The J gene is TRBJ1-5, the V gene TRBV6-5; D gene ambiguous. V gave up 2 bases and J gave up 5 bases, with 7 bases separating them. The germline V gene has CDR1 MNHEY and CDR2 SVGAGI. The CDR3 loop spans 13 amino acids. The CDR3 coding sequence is TGTGCCAGCAGTTACGACGGGTATCAGCCCCAGCATTTT. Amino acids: CASSYDGYQPQHF.

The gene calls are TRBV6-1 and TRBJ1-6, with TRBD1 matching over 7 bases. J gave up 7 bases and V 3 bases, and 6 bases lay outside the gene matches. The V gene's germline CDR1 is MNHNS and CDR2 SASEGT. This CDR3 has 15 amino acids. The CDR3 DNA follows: TGTGCCAGCAGTGAGTGGCCGGGACAGAATTCACCCCTCCACTTT. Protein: CASSEWPGQNSPLHF.